In this sample, the clone carrying this TCR beta chain turned up once. Construction of the TCRbeta library involved unique molecular identifiers. From the PCR reads, TCRdb called clonotypes with MiXCR, one entry per CDR3 protein. The data show fewer than 120,000 distinct CDR3 sequences, with 10% seen just once and over 8% held by the top ten. The CDR3 is made up of 14 amino acids. The V gene lost 0 bases and the J gene lost 2 bases, with 6 bases spanning the gap. CDR1 is SGDLS and CDR2 is YYNGEE in the germline V gene. The source of the sample is a study of T-cell reconstitution after alpha-beta-depleted transplantation in children.

The sequencing used PBMCs from the stem cell graft donor, collected from the stem cell graft. The receptor was isolated from a human donor who donated a stem cell graft to a child with acute lymphoblastic leukemia. The V call is TRBV9, the J call TRBJ1-5; no clear D gene. The CDR3 region has the DNA TGTGCCAGCAGCGTAGGGAAAGGCAATCAGCCCCAGCATTTT. Translating gives CASSVGKGNQPQHF. Combining the CDR3 with reference TRBV9 and TRBJ1-5 gives the whole variable domain DSGVTQTPKHLITATGQRVTLRCSPRSGDLSVYWYQQSLDQGLQFLIQYYNGEERAKGNILERFSAQQFPDLHSELNLSSLELGDSALYFCASSVGKGNQPQHFGDGTRLSIL.